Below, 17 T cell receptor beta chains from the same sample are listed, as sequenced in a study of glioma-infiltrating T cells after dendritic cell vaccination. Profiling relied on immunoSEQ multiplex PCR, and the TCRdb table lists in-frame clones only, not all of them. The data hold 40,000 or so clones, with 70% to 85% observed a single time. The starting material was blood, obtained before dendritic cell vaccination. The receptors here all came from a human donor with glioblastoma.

CDR3 DNA: TGTGCCAGTAGTATAGCGCGGGGAGGCTACAATGAGCAGTTCTTC. It encodes CASSIARGGYNEQFF. The chain joins TRBV19 to TRBJ2-1; tentative D call: TRBD2 (6 bases). Trimming pared 1 base from V and 3 bases from J, leaving 10 bases between. CDR1 LNHDA and CDR2 SQIVND come from the germline V gene (reference sequence). There are 15 residues in the CDR3. The full variable domain, its missing parts supplied by reference TRBV19 and TRBJ2-1, is DGGITQSPKYLFRKEGQNVTLSCEQNLNHDAMYWYRQDPGQGLRLIYYSQIVNDFQKGDIAEGYSVSREKKESFPLTVTSAQKNPTAFYLCASSIARGGYNEQFFGPGTRLTVL.

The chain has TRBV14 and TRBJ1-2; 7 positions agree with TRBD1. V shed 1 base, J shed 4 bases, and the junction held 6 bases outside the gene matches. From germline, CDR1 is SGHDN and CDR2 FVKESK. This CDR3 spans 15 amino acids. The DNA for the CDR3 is TGTGCCAGCAGCCAAGCAGGGGGATCGGGCTATGGCTACACCTTC. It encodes CASSQAGGSGYGYTF.

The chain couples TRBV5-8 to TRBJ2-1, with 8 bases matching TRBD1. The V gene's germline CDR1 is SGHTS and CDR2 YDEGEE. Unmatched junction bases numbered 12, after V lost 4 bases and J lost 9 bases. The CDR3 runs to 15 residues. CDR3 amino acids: CASSPGTGPGGEQFF. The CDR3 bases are TGTGCCAGCAGCCCTGGGACAGGCCCAGGGGGTGAGCAGTTCTTC.

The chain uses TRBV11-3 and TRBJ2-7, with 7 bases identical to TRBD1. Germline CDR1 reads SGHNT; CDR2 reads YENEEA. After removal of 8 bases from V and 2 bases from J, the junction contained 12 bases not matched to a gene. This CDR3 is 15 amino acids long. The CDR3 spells CASGPGNRGTYEQYF. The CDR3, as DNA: TGTGCCAGCGGCCCGGGAAACAGGGGAACCTACGAGCAGTACTTC. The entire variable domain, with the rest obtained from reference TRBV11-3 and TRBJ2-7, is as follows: EAGVVQSPRYKIIEKKQPVAFWCNPISGHNTLYWYLQNLGQGPELLIRYENEEAVDDSQLPKDRFSAERLKGVDSTLKIQPAELGDSAVYLCASGPGNRGTYEQYFGPGTRLTVT.

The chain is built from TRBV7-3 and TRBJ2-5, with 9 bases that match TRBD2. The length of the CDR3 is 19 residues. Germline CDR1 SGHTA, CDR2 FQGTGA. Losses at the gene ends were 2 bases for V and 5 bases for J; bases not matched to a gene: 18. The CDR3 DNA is TGTGCCAGCAGCTTATGGGGTAGCGGGGGCCCGATCACAGGGGAGACCCAGTACTTC. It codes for CASSLWGSGGPITGETQYF.

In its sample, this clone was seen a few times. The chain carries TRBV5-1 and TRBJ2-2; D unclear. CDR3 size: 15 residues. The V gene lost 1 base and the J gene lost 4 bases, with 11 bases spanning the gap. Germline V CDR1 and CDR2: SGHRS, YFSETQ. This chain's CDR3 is CASSLPGSGTGELFF. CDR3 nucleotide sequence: TGCGCCAGCAGCTTGCCGGGTAGTGGCACCGGGGAGCTGTTTTTT.

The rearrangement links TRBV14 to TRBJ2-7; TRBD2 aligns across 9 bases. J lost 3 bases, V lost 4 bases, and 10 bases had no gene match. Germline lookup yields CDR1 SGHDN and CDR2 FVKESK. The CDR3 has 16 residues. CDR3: CASSLLAPSGDYEQYF. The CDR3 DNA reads TGTGCCAGCAGCCTCCTCGCACCTAGCGGGGACTACGAGCAGTACTTC.

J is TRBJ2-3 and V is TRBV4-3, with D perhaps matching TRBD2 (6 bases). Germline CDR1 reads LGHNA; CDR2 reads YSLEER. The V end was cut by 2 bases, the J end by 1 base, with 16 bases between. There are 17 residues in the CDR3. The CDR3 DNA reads TGCGCCAGCAGCCAAACCCCACCGGGACTCCGCACAGATACGCAGTATTTT. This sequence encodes CASSQTPPGLRTDTQYF.

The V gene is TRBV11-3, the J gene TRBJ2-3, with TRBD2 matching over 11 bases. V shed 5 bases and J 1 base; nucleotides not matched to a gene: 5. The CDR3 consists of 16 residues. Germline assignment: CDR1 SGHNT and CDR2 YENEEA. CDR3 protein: CASSTSSGGGTDTQYF. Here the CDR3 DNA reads TGTGCCAGCAGCACCAGTAGCGGGGGGGGCACAGATACGCAGTATTTT. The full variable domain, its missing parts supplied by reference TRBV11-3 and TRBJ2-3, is EAGVVQSPRYKIIEKKQPVAFWCNPISGHNTLYWYLQNLGQGPELLIRYENEEAVDDSQLPKDRFSAERLKGVDSTLKIQPAELGDSAVYLCASSTSSGGGTDTQYFGPGTRLTVL.

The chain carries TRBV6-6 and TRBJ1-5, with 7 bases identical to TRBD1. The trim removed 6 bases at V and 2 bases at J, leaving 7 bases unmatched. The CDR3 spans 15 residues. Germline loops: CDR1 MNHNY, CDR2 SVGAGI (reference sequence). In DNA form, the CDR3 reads TGTGCCAGCAGAAGACAGGGAAATGGCAATCAGCCCCAGCATTTT. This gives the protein CASRRQGNGNQPQHF.

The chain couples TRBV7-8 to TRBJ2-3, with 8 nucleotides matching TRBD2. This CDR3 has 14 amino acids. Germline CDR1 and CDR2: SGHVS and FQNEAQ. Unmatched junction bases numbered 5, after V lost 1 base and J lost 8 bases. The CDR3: CASSLVVAGSTQYF. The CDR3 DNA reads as TGTGCCAGCAGCTTAGTGGTAGCGGGGTCTACGCAGTATTTT.

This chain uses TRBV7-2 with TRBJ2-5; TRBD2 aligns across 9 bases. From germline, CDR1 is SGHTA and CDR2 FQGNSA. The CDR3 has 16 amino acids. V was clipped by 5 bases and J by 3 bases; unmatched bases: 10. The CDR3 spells CASSRQRTSAEETQYF. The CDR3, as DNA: TGTGCCAGCAGCCGACAACGGACTAGCGCGGAAGAGACCCAGTACTTC.

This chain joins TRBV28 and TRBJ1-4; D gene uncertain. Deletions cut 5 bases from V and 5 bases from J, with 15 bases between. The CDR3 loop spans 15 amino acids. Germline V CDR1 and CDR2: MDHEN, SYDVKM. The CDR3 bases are TGTGCCAGCAGTCTATTATCGTCCAGAAATGAAAAACTGTTTTTT. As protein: CASSLLSSRNEKLFF.

CDR3 protein: CASSGSMNTEAFF. The DNA for the CDR3 is TGCGCCAGCAGTGGGAGTATGAACACTGAAGCTTTCTTT. The gene calls are TRBV10-1 and TRBJ1-1, with unresolved D. Trimming pared 4 bases from V and 0 bases from J, leaving 6 bases between. The CDR3 has 13 residues. CDR1 and CDR2 from the germline V gene are WNHNN and SYGVQD (reference sequence).

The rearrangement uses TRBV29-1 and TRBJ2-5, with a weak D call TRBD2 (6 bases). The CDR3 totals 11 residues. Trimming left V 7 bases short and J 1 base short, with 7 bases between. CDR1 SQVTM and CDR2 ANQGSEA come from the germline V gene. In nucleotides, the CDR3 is TGCAGCGGCGGGGTCCAAGAGACCCAGTACTTC. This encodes CSGGVQETQYF. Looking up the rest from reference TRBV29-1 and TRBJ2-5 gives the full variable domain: SAVISQKPSRDICQRGTSLTIQCQVDSQVTMMFWYRQQPGQSLTLIATANQGSEATYESGFVIDKFPISRPNLTFSTLTVSNMSPEDSSIYLCSGGVQETQYFGPGTRLLVL.

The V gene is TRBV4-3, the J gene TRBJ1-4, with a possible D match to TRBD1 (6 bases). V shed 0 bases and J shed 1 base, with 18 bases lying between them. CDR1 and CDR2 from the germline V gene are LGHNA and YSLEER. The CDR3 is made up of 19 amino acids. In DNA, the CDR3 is TGCGCCAGCAGCCAAGATAGTCTCCGGGACACCCGAACTAATGAAAAACTGTTTTTT. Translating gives CASSQDSLRDTRTNEKLFF.

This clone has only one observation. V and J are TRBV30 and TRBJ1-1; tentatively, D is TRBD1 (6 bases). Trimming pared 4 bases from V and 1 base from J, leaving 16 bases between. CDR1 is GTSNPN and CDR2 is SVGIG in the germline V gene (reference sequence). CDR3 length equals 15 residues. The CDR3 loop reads CAWMFYSRGNTEAFF. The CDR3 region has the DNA TGTGCCTGGATGTTTTACTCCAGGGGGAACACTGAAGCTTTCTTT.